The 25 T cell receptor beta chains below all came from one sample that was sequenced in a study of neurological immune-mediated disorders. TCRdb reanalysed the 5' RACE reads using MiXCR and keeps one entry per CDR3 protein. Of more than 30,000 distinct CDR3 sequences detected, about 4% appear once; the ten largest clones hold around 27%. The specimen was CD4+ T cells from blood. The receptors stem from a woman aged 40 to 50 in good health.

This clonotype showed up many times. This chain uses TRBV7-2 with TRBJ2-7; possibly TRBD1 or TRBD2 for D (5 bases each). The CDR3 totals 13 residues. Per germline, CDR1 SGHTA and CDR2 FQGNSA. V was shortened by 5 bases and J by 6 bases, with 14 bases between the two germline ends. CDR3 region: CASSRATGAEQYF. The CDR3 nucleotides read TGTGCCAGCAGCCGAGCCACCGGGGCCGAGCAGTACTTC.

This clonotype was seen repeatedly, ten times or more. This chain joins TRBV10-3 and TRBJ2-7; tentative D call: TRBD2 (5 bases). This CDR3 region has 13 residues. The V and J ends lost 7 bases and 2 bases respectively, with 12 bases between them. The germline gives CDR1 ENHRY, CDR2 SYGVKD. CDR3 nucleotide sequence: TGTGCCATCACCCCCGGGGATCCCTACGAGCAGTACTTC. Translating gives CAITPGDPYEQYF.

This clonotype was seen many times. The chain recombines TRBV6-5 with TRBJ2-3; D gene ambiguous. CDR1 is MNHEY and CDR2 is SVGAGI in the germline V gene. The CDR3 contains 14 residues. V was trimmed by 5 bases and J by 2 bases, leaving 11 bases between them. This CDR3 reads CASSLTLNTDTQYF. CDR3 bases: TGTGCCAGCAGTCTGACTCTTAACACAGATACGCAGTATTTT.

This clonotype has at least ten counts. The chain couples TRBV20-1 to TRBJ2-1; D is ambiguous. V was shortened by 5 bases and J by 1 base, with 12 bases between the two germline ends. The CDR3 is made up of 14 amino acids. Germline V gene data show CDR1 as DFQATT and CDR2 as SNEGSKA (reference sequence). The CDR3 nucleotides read TGCAGTGCTCCCCGCGACAATTCCTACAATGAGCAGTTCTTC. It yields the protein CSAPRDNSYNEQFF.

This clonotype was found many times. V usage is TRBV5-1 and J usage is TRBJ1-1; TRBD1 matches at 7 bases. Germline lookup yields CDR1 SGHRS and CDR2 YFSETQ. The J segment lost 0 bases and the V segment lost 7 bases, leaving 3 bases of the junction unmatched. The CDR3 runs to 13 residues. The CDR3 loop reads CASAGTVNTEAFF. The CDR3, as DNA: TGCGCCAGCGCCGGGACAGTGAACACTGAAGCTTTCTTT.

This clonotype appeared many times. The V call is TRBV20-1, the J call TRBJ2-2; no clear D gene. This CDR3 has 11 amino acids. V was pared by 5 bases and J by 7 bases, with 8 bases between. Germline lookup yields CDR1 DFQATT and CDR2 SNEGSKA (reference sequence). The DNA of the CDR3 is TGCAGTGCTCGACTTCACGGGGAGCTGTTTTTT. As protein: CSARLHGELFF.

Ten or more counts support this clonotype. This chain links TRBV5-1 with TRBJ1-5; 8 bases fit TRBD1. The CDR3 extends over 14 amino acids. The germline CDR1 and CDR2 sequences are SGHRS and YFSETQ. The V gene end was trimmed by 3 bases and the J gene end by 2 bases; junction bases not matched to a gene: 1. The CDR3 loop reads CASSSTGGNQPQHF. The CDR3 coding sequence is TGCGCCAGCAGCTCGACAGGGGGCAATCAGCCCCAGCATTTT.

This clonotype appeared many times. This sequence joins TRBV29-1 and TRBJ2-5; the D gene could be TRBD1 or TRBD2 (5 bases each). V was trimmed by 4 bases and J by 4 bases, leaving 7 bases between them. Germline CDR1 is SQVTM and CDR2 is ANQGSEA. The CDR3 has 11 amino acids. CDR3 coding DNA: TGCAGCGTTGCGAGGGGAGAGACCCAGTACTTC. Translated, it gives CSVARGETQYF.

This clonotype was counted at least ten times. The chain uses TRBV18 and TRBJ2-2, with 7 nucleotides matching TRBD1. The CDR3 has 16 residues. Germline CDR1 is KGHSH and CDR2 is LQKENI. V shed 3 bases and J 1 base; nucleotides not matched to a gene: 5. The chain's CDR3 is CASSPRDRQNTGELFF. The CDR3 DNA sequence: TGTGCCAGCTCACCCCGGGACAGACAGAACACCGGGGAGCTGTTTTTT. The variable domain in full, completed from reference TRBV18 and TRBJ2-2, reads NAGVMQNPRHLVRRRGQEARLRCSPMKGHSHVYWYRQLPEEGLKFMVYLQKENIIDESGMPKERFSAEFPKEGPSILRIQQVVRGDSAAYFCASSPRDRQNTGELFFGEGSRLTVL.

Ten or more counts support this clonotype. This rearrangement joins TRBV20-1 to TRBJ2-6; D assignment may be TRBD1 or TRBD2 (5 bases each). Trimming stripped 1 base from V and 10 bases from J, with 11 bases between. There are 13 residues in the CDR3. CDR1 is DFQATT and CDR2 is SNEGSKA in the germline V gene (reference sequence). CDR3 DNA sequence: TGCAGTGCTAGAGCTAGCCAGGGTAACGTCCTGACTTTC. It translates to CSARASQGNVLTF.

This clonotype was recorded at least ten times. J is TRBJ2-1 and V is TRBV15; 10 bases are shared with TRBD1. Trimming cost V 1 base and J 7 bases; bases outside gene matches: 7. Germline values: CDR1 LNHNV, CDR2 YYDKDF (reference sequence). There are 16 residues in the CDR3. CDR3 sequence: CATSRGTGGPRNEQFF. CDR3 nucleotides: TGTGCCACCAGCAGAGGGACAGGGGGACCCAGGAATGAGCAGTTCTTC.

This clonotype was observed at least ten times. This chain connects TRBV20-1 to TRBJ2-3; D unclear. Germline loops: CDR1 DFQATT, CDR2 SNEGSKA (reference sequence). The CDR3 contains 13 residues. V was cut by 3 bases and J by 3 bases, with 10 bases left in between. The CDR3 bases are TGCAGTGCTAGCGGGTCTGGAACAGATACGCAGTATTTT. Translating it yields CSASGSGTDTQYF.

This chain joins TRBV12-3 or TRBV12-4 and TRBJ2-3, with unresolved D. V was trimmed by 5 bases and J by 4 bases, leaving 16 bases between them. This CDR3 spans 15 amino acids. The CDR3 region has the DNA TGTGCCAGCAGTCTTCGGTGGGTGATGGCAGATACGCAGTATTTT. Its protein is CASSLRWVMADTQYF.

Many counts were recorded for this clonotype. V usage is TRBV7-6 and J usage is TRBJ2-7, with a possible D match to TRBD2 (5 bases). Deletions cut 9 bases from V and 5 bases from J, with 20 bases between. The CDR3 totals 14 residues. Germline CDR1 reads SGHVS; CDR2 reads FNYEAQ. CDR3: CASHYEESGDEQYF. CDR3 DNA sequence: TGTGCCAGTCACTACGAGGAGAGCGGAGACGAGCAGTACTTC.

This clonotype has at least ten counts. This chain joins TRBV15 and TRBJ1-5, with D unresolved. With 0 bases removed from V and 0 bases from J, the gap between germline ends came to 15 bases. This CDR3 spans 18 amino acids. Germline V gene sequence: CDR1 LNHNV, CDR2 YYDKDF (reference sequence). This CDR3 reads CATSRDPPGMYSNQPQHF. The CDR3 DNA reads TGTGCCACCAGCAGAGACCCTCCAGGAATGTATAGCAATCAGCCCCAGCATTTT. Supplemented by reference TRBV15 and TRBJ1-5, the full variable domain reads DAMVIQNPRYQVTQFGKPVTLSCSQTLNHNVMYWYQQKSSQAPKLLFHYYDKDFNNEADTPDNFQSRRPNTSFCFLDIRSPGLGDTAMYLCATSRDPPGMYSNQPQHFGDGTRLSIL.

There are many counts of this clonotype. In nucleotides, the CDR3 is TGTGCCAGCAGTTTATACTCCGGGGAGCTGTTTTTT. Protein product: CASSLYSGELFF. The chain couples TRBV28 to TRBJ2-2; no clear D. This CDR3 has 12 amino acids. V was shortened by 1 base and J by 6 bases, with 3 bases between the two germline ends. Germline loops: CDR1 MDHEN, CDR2 SYDVKM.

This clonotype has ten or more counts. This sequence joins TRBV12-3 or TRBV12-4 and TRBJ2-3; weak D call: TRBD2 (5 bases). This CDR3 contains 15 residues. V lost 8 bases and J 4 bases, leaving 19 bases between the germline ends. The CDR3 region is CASVPVAGWPDTQYF. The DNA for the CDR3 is TGTGCCAGCGTCCCCGTGGCGGGTTGGCCAGATACGCAGTATTTT.

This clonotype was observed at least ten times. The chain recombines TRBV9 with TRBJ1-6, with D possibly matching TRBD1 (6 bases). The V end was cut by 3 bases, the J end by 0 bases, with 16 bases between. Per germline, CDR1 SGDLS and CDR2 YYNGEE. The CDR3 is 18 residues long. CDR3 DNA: TGTGCCAGCAGCGGAGCCGGGGGCGAGAGCTCCTATAATTCACCCCTCCACTTT. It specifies CASSGAGGESSYNSPLHF.

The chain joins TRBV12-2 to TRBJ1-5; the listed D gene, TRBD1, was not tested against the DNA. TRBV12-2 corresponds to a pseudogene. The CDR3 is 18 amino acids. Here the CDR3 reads CASRWGRWTGWTNQPQHF. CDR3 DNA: TGTGCAAGTCGCTGGGGGCGATGGACAGGGTGGACCAATCAGCCCCAGCATTTT.

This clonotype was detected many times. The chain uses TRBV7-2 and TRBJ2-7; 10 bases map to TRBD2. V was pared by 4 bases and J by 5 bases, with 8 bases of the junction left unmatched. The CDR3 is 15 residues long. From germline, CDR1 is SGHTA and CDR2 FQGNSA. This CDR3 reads CASSSGPSGSHEQYF. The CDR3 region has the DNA TGTGCCAGCAGCTCGGGACCTAGCGGGAGCCACGAGCAGTACTTC.

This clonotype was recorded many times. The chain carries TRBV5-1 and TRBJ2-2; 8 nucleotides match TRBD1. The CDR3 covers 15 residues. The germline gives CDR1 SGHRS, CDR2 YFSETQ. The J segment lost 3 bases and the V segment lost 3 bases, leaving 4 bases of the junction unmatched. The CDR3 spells CASSWTGKDTGELFF. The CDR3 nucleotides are TGCGCCAGCAGCTGGACAGGGAAGGACACCGGGGAGCTGTTTTTT. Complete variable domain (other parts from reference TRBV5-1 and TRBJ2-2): KAGVTQTPRYLIKTRGQQVTLSCSPISGHRSVSWYQQTPGQGLQFLFEYFSETQRNKGNFPGRFSGRQFSNSRSEMNVSTLELGDSALYLCASSWTGKDTGELFFGEGSRLTVL.

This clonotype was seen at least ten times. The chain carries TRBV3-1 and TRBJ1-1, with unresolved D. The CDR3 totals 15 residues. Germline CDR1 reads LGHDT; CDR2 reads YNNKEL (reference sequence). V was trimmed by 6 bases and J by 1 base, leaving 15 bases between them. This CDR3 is CASRREAGQNTEAFF. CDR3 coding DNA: TGTGCCAGCAGACGGGAGGCGGGTCAGAACACTGAAGCTTTCTTT.

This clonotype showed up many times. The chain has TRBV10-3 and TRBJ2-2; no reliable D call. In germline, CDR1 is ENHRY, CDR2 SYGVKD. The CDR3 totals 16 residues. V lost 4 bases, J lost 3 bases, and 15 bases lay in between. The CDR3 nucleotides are TGTGCCATCAGTGCCTCGGCCCCGCCCGACACCGGGGAGCTGTTTTTT. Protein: CAISASAPPDTGELFF.

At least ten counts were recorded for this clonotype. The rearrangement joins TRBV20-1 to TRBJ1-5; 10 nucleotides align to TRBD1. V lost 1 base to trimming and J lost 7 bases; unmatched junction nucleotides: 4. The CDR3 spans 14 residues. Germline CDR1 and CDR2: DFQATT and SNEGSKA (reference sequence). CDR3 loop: CSARARTGGQPQHF. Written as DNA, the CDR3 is TGCAGTGCTAGAGCCCGGACAGGGGGACAGCCCCAGCATTTT.

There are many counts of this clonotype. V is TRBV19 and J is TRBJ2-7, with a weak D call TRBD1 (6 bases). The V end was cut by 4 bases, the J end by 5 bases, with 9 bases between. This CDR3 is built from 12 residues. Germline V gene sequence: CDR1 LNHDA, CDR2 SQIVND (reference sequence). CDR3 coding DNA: TGTGCCAGTAGTAAACGGACAGACGAGCAGTACTTC. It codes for CASSKRTDEQYF. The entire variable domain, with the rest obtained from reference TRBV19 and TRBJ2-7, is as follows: DGGITQSPKYLFRKEGQNVTLSCEQNLNHDAMYWYRQDPGQGLRLIYYSQIVNDFQKGDIAEGYSVSREKKESFPLTVTSAQKNPTAFYLCASSKRTDEQYFGPGTRLTVT.